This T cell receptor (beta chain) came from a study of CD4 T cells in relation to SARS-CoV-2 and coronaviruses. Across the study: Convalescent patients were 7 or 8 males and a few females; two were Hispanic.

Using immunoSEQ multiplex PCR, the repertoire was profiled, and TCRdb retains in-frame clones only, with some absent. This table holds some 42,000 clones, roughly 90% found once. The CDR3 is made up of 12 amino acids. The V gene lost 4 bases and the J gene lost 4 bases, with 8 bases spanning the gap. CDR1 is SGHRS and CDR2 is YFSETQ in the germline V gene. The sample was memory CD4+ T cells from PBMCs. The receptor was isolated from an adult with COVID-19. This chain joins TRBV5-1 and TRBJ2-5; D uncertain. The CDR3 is CASSSPSETQYF. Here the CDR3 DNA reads TGCGCCAGCAGCAGCCCCTCAGAGACCCAGTACTTC.